The 27 T cell receptor beta chains reported below all come from one sample, sequenced in a study of prognosis after radiotherapy for stage I lung cancer. With two-round multiplex PCR, TCR beta CDR3 sequences were amplified from genomic DNA. Initially, in first-round PCR, primers specific to each TRBV and TRBJ gene were used. TCRdb independently ran MiXCR on the multiplex PCR reads; one entry per CDR3 protein. The table has more than 15,000 distinct CDR3 sequences, roughly 30% seen once; the top ten hold roughly 23%. The specimen comprised PBMCs, sampled before or after stereotactic body radiation therapy (not recorded which). The receptors shown here come from a donor aged 50 or older with non-small cell lung cancer.

With regard to this clonotype: At one end, the junction sequence differs from germline, possibly due to a read error. The genes are TRBV15 and TRBJ2-3; weak D call: TRBD1 (5 bases). The CDR3 covers 12 residues. Germline assignment: CDR1 LNHNV and CDR2 YYDKDF (reference sequence). This CDR3 reads CSTSRDLDTQYF. In nucleotides, the CDR3 is TGTTCCACCAGCAGGGATTTAGATACGCAGTATTTT.

This clonotype is classed as medium-sized. The chain uses TRBV4-3 and TRBJ2-2; maybe TRBD2 (5 bases). The CDR3 totals 15 residues. Trimming pared 0 bases from V and 3 bases from J, leaving 8 bases between. Germline loops: CDR1 LGHNA, CDR2 YSLEER. CDR3 nucleotides: TGCGCCAGCAGCCAAGATAGCGCTGACACCGGGGAGCTGTTTTTT. Translated: CASSQDSADTGELFF.

This clonotype has a count of ten or more. The gene calls are TRBV28 and TRBJ2-6, with D possibly matching TRBD2 (5 bases). This CDR3 has 16 amino acids. Deletions cut 4 bases from V and 1 base from J, with 11 bases between. Germline CDR1 and CDR2: MDHEN and SYDVKM. For the CDR3, the DNA is TGTGCCAGCAGTTCCCCCCCGGGGTCTGGGGCCAACGTCCTGACTTTC. Residues: CASSSPPGSGANVLTF.

This clonotype has a count of ten or more. V usage is TRBV24-1 and J usage is TRBJ1-2, with 8 positions matching TRBD1. J lost 4 bases, V lost 0 bases, and 6 bases had no gene match. The CDR3 loop spans 16 amino acids. Germline V gene sequence: CDR1 KGHDR, CDR2 SFDVKD. CDR3: CATSDLGPTGVYGYTF. DNA of the CDR3: TGTGCCACCAGTGATTTGGGACCGACAGGGGTCTATGGCTACACCTTC.

Ten or more counts support this clonotype. A read error may be the cause here, since a much bigger clone is one base away. In this CDR3 the conserved last residue, phenylalanine or tryptophan, is missing, so a read error is likely. This sequence joins TRBV11-2 and TRBJ2-3; 7 nucleotides match TRBD1. The J segment lost 1 base and the V segment lost 1 base, leaving 5 bases of the junction unmatched. The CDR3 extends over 16 amino acids. Germline lookup yields CDR1 SGHAT and CDR2 FQNNGV. CDR3: CASSLADTGGTDTQYS. The CDR3 DNA reads as TGTGCCAGCAGCTTAGCAGATACAGGGGGCACAGATACGCAGTATTCT.

The table lists this clonotype with many counts. V usage is TRBV7-9 and J usage is TRBJ2-5, with 8 bases aligning to TRBD2. V lost 5 bases, J lost 3 bases, and 5 bases stayed unmatched. The germline V gene has CDR1 SEHNR and CDR2 FQNEAQ (reference sequence). This CDR3 is built from 14 residues. Written as DNA, the CDR3 is TGTGCCAGCAGCGACAAAGCGGGAGAAGAGACCCAGTACTTC. Translating gives CASSDKAGEETQYF.

This clonotype was observed many times. The V and J genes are TRBV30 and TRBJ2-3; 8 bases align to TRBD1. The junction had 6 bases not matched to a gene; V was cut back by 0 bases and J by 4 bases. Germline CDR1 is GTSNPN and CDR2 is SVGIG (reference sequence). The CDR3 spans 15 residues. The CDR3 bases are TGTGCCTGGAGTGTCTTGACAGGGGTACCAGATACGCAGTATTTT. Protein sequence: CAWSVLTGVPDTQYF. Using reference TRBV30 and TRBJ2-3 for the parts outside the CDR3, the full variable domain is SQTIHQWPATLVQPVGSPLSLECTVEGTSNPNLYWYRQAAGRGLQLLFYSVGIGQISSEVPQNLSASRPQDRQFILSSKKLLLSDSGFYLCAWSVLTGVPDTQYFGPGTRLTVL.

About this clonotype itself: It is likely a read error: a sequence one base away is far more abundant. The chain couples TRBV6-8 to TRBJ2-1, with 10 nucleotides matching TRBD2. The CDR3 is 17 residues long. From germline, CDR1 is MNHGY and CDR2 SAAAGT. V lost 6 bases and J lost 5; bases outside the gene matches: 13. The CDR3 loop reads CASRRRTSGILNNEQFF. The CDR3 bases are TGTGCCAGCAGACGCCGGACTAGCGGAATCCTCAACAATGAGCAGTTCTTC.

Points on this clonotype: No conserved phenylalanine or tryptophan ends this CDR3, so it is likely a read error. J is TRBJ2-7 and V is TRBV6-2 or TRBV6-3; D gene ambiguous. This CDR3 is built from 13 residues. From germline, CDR1 is MNHEY and CDR2 SVGEGT. CDR3: CASIYVPTYEQYL. The CDR3 DNA sequence: TGTGCCAGCATTTACGTTCCTACCTACGAGCAGTACCTC.

This clonotype showed up many times. The rearrangement uses TRBV29-1 and TRBJ2-1; D is tentatively TRBD1 or TRBD2 (5 bases each). Germline CDR1 and CDR2: SQVTM and ANQGSEA. The CDR3 is 13 amino acids. The DNA for the CDR3 is TGCAGTCTAAGGGACGGAGTCTACAATGAGCAGTTCTTC. This codes for CSLRDGVYNEQFF.

The chain is built from TRBV9 and TRBJ2-7; tentatively, D is TRBD2 (6 bases). Germline V gene sequence: CDR1 SGDLS, CDR2 YYNGEE. V lost 4 bases and J 3 bases, leaving 20 bases between the germline ends. The CDR3 runs 16 residues. This chain's CDR3 is CASSPSKPGEYYEQYF. Written as DNA, the CDR3 is TGTGCCAGCAGCCCCTCGAAACCGGGAGAATACTACGAGCAGTACTTC.

Many counts were recorded for this clonotype. The chain recombines TRBV20-1 with TRBJ1-1; D gene unclear. V was cut by 0 bases and J by 0 bases, with 11 bases left in between. Germline CDR1 DFQATT, CDR2 SNEGSKA (reference sequence). CDR3 length: 15 amino acids. The CDR3 is CSAREKLILNTEAFF. The DNA of the CDR3 is TGCAGTGCTAGAGAAAAGCTAATTTTGAACACTGAAGCTTTCTTT.

On this clonotype itself: Only one base separates this from a far larger clonotype, so it likely reflects a read error. The rearrangement uses TRBV3-1 and TRBJ2-4, with 7 nucleotides matching TRBD2. J gave up 13 bases and V 10 bases, and 19 bases lay outside the gene matches. The CDR3 totals 14 residues. Germline V lookup: CDR1 LGHDT, CDR2 YNNKEL (reference sequence). CDR3 protein: CATSVAGTYNEQYF. CDR3 sequence (DNA): TGTGCCACCAGTGTAGCGGGTACCTACAATGAGCAGTACTTC.

About this clonotype itself: The CDR3 does not close with the conserved phenylalanine or tryptophan, likely indicating a read error. The chain's CDR3 is CSAKHGTADNEQFL. DNA for the CDR3: TGCAGTGCTAAACACGGGACAGCCGACAATGAGCAGTTCCTC. The genes are TRBV20-1 and TRBJ2-1, with 7 bases fitting TRBD1. From germline, CDR1 is DFQATT and CDR2 SNEGSKA (reference sequence). The ends lost 4 bases at V and 5 bases at J; junction bases unmatched: 8. The CDR3 spans 14 residues.

V and J are TRBV6-2 or TRBV6-3 and TRBJ1-5; 8 positions agree with TRBD1. The CDR3 is 13 amino acids. Looked up from germline, CDR1 is MNHEY and CDR2 is SVGEGT. Trimming cost V 11 bases and J 5 bases; bases outside gene matches: 8. This chain's CDR3 is CAAGTGFYQPQHF. The CDR3 DNA reads TGTGCCGCCGGGACAGGTTTCTATCAGCCCCAGCATTTT.

This clonotype has ten or more counts. The rearrangement joins TRBV19 to TRBJ2-1; 7 bases fit TRBD2. Per the germline V gene, CDR1 is LNHDA and CDR2 is SQIVND (reference sequence). Germline trimming cut 7 bases from V and 7 bases from J; bases unmatched to any gene: 13. CDR3 length equals 15 residues. CDR3 protein: CASTPLAGAGNEQFF. CDR3 DNA: TGTGCCAGTACCCCATTGGCGGGAGCTGGGAATGAGCAGTTCTTC.

This clonotype was detected ten times or more. The gene calls are TRBV2 and TRBJ2-5; D gene unclear. The CDR3 loop spans 12 amino acids. Germline CDR1 reads SNHLY; CDR2 reads FYNNEI. The germline V and J ends were trimmed by 7 bases and 5 bases, with 11 bases remaining between them. The CDR3 region has the DNA TGTGCCAGCAATACGGGCTTGGAGACCCAGTACTTC. This codes for CASNTGLETQYF.

A few counts support this clonotype. A read error may be the cause here, since a much bigger clone is one base away. The chain is built from TRBV2 and TRBJ2-2; tentative D call: TRBD2 (6 bases). From germline, CDR1 is SNHLY and CDR2 FYNNEI. This CDR3 is 14 amino acids long. Trimming left V 9 bases short and J 4 bases short, with 15 bases between. CDR3 protein: CASRTAGITGELFF. CDR3 sequence (DNA): TGTGCCAGTAGAACTGCGGGGATCACCGGGGAGCTGTTTTTT.

For this clonotype: A far larger clone is only one base removed, so a read error is likely. The chain links TRBV6-9 to TRBJ2-1, with D perhaps matching TRBD1 (6 bases). The CDR3 runs 14 residues. Germline V gene data show CDR1 as MNHGY and CDR2 as SVAAGI. The CDR3 bases are TGTGCCAGCAGTTACTCAGGGGTAAGGGATGAGCAGTCCTTC. Encoded protein: CASSYSGVRDEQSF.

This clonotype was seen ten or more times. This sequence joins TRBV30 and TRBJ2-5; TRBD1 matches at 10 bases. Germline CDR1 GTSNPN, CDR2 SVGIG (reference sequence). This CDR3 spans 15 amino acids. The V gene end was trimmed by 2 bases and the J gene end by 6 bases; junction bases not matched to a gene: 9. The CDR3 bases are TGTGCCTGGAGTCCAAAGGACAGGGGGGTTCAGACCCAGTACTTC. Translating it yields CAWSPKDRGVQTQYF.

In the case of this clonotype: Given the absence of the conserved phenylalanine or tryptophan at the CDR3 end, a read error is likely. CDR3 loop: CASRPGLAGSFSIETQYL. The CDR3 bases are TGCGCCAGCAGACCGGGACTAGCGGGATCATTCTCGATAGAGACCCAGTACTTA. V usage is TRBV5-1 and J usage is TRBJ2-5; 13 positions match TRBD2. Germline V gene sequence: CDR1 SGHRS, CDR2 YFSETQ. The V segment lost 5 bases and the J segment 4 bases; nucleotides outside the gene matches: 14. The CDR3 loop spans 18 amino acids.

The chain carries TRBV28 and TRBJ2-7; 9 bases line up with TRBD1. The CDR3 is 14 amino acids. V gave up 6 bases and J gave up 0 bases; unmatched junction bases: 3. Germline CDR1 reads MDHEN; CDR2 reads SYDVKM. The CDR3: CASRRDRDSYEQYF. The CDR3 DNA reads TGTGCCAGCAGACGGGACAGGGACTCCTACGAGCAGTACTTC.

To note about this clonotype: It differs at one base from a far larger clone, so likely a read error. V and J are TRBV7-9 and TRBJ2-1; 8 positions agree with TRBD2. Germline values: CDR1 SEHNR, CDR2 FQNEAQ (reference sequence). CDR3 length equals 15 residues. CDR3: CASSSSAGGYNELFF. CDR3 nucleotide sequence: TGTGCCAGCAGCTCCTCCGCGGGAGGTTACAATGAGCTGTTCTTC.

This clonotype was detected many times. The chain links TRBV28 to TRBJ2-1; 8 bases line up with TRBD2. Trimming cost V 7 bases and J 4 bases; bases outside gene matches: 12. Germline V gives CDR1 MDHEN, CDR2 SYDVKM. This CDR3 is 16 amino acids long. This CDR3 reads CASMGQAGVEYNEQFF. The DNA for the CDR3 is TGTGCCAGCATGGGCCAAGCGGGAGTGGAGTACAATGAGCAGTTCTTC.

A word on this clonotype: Given a far larger clone just one base away, this is likely a sequencing read error. The chain uses TRBV6-1 and TRBJ2-3, with a tentative D call TRBD1 (6 bases). With 6 bases removed from V and 5 bases from J, the gap between germline ends came to 12 bases. CDR1 is MNHNS and CDR2 is SASEGT in the germline V gene. The CDR3 is 13 amino acids. The chain's CDR3 is CASRPLQGDTQYF. CDR3 coding DNA: TGTGCCAGCAGACCCCTACAGGGAGATACGCAGTATTTT.

Comments on this clonotype: One end of the junction does not line up with germline, which may come from a read error. V gene TRBV6-2 or TRBV6-3 combines with J gene TRBJ2-3; D might be TRBD1 (5 bases). CDR1 is MNHEY and CDR2 is SVGEGT in the germline V gene. The length of the CDR3 is 17 residues. DNA of the CDR3: TGTGCCAGCAGTGACGAACCGACAGTAATAGGCACTGATAAGCAGTATTTT. Protein sequence: CASSDEPTVIGTDKQYF.

By sample fraction, this clonotype is medium-sized. The chain recombines TRBV12-3 or TRBV12-4 with TRBJ1-6; 9 bases match TRBD1. CDR3 length: 15 amino acids. The J segment lost 5 bases and the V segment lost 5 bases, leaving 4 bases of the junction unmatched. CDR3 loop: CASSPDRGNNSPLHF. CDR3 DNA sequence: TGTGCCAGCAGTCCGGACAGGGGAAATAATTCACCCCTCCACTTT.